The T cell receptor (beta chain) described here comes from a study of cytomegalovirus exposure and HLA in healthy donors. Broader study findings: Specificity for CMV antigens was confirmed in vitro for a few of the CMV-associated chains. Later work found most CMV-associated TCR beta chains apparently HLA-restricted.

In germline, CDR1 is SEHNR, CDR2 FQNEAQ (reference sequence). The CDR3 length is 14 residues. The V gene lost 2 bases and the J gene lost 1 base, with 6 bases spanning the gap. As regards this clone: Antigen: not known. Other nucleotide sequences in the sample specify the same CDR3.

Amplification used 60 Vbeta primers and 13 Jbeta primers. Profiled with immunoSEQ multiplex PCR; TCRdb holds only in-frame clones, not every one. This sample has around 150,000 clones, with 70% to 80% found just once. This chain connects TRBV7-9 to TRBJ1-3; D unclear. This receptor was identified in a male donor in good health and CMV-seronegative. Sample: PBMCs. The CDR3 DNA reads TGTGCCAGCAGCTTATCCGGGTCTGGAAACACCATATATTTT. This codes for CASSLSGSGNTIYF. Full variable domain (rest looked up from reference TRBV7-9 and TRBJ1-3): DTGVSQNPRHKITKRGQNVTFRCDPISEHNRLYWYRQTLGQGPEFLTYFQNEAQLEKSRLLSDRFSAERPKGSFSTLEIQRTEQGDSAMYLCASSLSGSGNTIYFGEGSWLTVV.